The 27 T cell receptor beta chains below all came from one sample that was sequenced in a study of technical replicates of blood from four donors. Measured with immunoSEQ multiplex PCR; TCRdb has only the in-frame clones, and not every one. The repertoire includes some 87,000 clones, around 92% of them detected once, and 0.35% to 0.45% sits in the top ten. Input material: T cells isolated from PBMCs. These receptors all come from a human donor in good health.

The gene calls are TRBV4-1 and TRBJ2-2; 9 bases agree with TRBD2. The CDR3 covers 17 residues. In germline, CDR1 is MGHRA, CDR2 YSYEKL. Unmatched junction bases numbered 9, after V lost 4 bases and J lost 3 bases. The CDR3 loop is CASSPRLAVGDTGELFF. CDR3 bases: TGCGCCAGCAGCCCCCGACTAGCGGTTGGGGACACCGGGGAGCTGTTTTTT.

The J gene is TRBJ1-2, the V gene TRBV7-9; possibly TRBD1 for D (6 bases). Germline V lookup: CDR1 SEHNR, CDR2 FQNEAQ (reference sequence). The CDR3 runs 14 residues. V lost 0 bases and J 3 bases, leaving 8 bases between the germline ends. Here the CDR3 DNA reads TGTGCCAGCAGCTTAGCCCAGGGGCACTATGGCTACACCTTC. Translated: CASSLAQGHYGYTF.

This chain connects TRBV10-3 to TRBJ1-2; the D is unclear. Germline-derived CDR1 and CDR2 are ENHRY and SYGVKD. The CDR3 spans 15 residues. Trimming took 1 base from V and 3 from J, leaving 12 bases between them. This CDR3 reads CAISELATGYYGYTF. The CDR3 DNA reads TGTGCCATCAGTGAGTTGGCAACGGGGTACTATGGCTACACCTTC.

V is TRBV11-2 and J is TRBJ2-7; a weak D match, TRBD2 (5 bases). Trimming cost V 3 bases and J 5 bases, with 11 bases left between them. This CDR3 contains 13 residues. CDR1 is SGHAT and CDR2 is FQNNGV in the germline V gene. The CDR3 DNA reads as TGTGCCAGCAGCTTGAGGGAATTGCACGAGCAGTACTTC. This gives the protein CASSLRELHEQYF.

The chain couples TRBV20-1 to TRBJ2-3; D possibly corresponds to TRBD1 (5 bases). Germline CDR1 and CDR2: DFQATT and SNEGSKA (reference sequence). The length of the CDR3 is 10 residues. The V gene lost 3 bases and the J gene lost 7 bases, with 5 bases spanning the gap. The CDR3 sequence: CSARDNTQYF. In DNA form, the CDR3 reads TGCAGTGCTAGGGACAATACGCAGTATTTT.

This chain links TRBV13 with TRBJ2-6; TRBD1 agrees at 7 bases. With V trimmed by 4 bases and J by 0 bases, 9 bases remained unmatched. The CDR3 extends over 18 amino acids. CDR1 and CDR2 from the germline V gene are PRHDT and FYEKMQ (reference sequence). CDR3: CASSSRQGIYSGANVLTF. CDR3 DNA: TGTGCCAGCAGCTCCAGACAGGGCATCTACTCTGGGGCCAACGTCCTGACTTTC.

The J gene is TRBJ2-7, the V gene TRBV9, with D possibly matching TRBD2 (5 bases). Germline loops: CDR1 SGDLS, CDR2 YYNGEE. CDR3 length equals 15 residues. V was pared by 0 bases and J by 3 bases, with 13 bases between. The CDR3 loop reads CASSVDPTGFYEQYF. The CDR3 DNA reads TGTGCCAGCAGCGTAGACCCCACGGGGTTCTACGAGCAGTACTTC.

This clone was seen a single time. The V and J genes are TRBV7-6 and TRBJ2-7; 8 nucleotides align to TRBD2. The germline CDR1 and CDR2 sequences are SGHVS and FNYEAQ. This CDR3 has 15 residues. J lost 1 base, V lost 4 bases, and 6 bases had no gene match. CDR3 loop: CASSSSGGPSYEQYF. CDR3 bases: TGTGCCAGCAGCTCCTCGGGGGGGCCGTCCTACGAGCAGTACTTC.

The chain employs TRBV6-6 and TRBJ1-1; D not certain. Looked up from germline, CDR1 is MNHNY and CDR2 is SVGAGI (reference sequence). The CDR3 runs 13 residues. Trimming left V 5 bases short and J 4 bases short, with 11 bases between. The CDR3 sequence is CASSTDTSTEAFF. The CDR3 bases are TGTGCCAGCAGTACAGACACATCCACTGAAGCTTTCTTT.

The chain recombines TRBV6-1 with TRBJ2-7, with 9 bases fitting TRBD2. Germline CDR1 reads MNHNS; CDR2 reads SASEGT. Trimming cost V 7 bases and J 9 bases; bases outside gene matches: 4. The CDR3 totals 11 residues. In DNA, the CDR3 is TGTGCCAGCAAGGGAGCGGGAGGGCAGTACTTC. It yields the protein CASKGAGGQYF.

The chain employs TRBV9 and TRBJ1-1; perhaps TRBD1 as D (6 bases). V lost 0 bases and J 7 bases, leaving 13 bases between the germline ends. This CDR3 region has 14 residues. Germline assignment: CDR1 SGDLS and CDR2 YYNGEE. As DNA, the CDR3 is TGTGCCAGCAGCGTAGGGGGGGGCCTCAATGAAGCTTTCTTT. Amino acid sequence: CASSVGGGLNEAFF.

The chain employs TRBV6-1 and TRBJ2-7; TRBD1 matches 8 bases. V trimming: 5 bases; J trimming: 4 bases; junction bases outside the gene matches: 10. Germline CDR1 is MNHNS and CDR2 is SASEGT. The CDR3 is made up of 15 amino acids. CDR3 sequence reads: CASSRRTGREYEQYF. The CDR3 DNA reads TGTGCCAGCAGTCGACGGACAGGGAGAGAGTACGAGCAGTACTTC.

This clone was seen once. J is TRBJ2-1 and V is TRBV7-2; the match to TRBD1 covers 7 bases. The germline gives CDR1 SGHTA, CDR2 FQGNSA. J gave up 0 bases and V 6 bases, and 2 bases lay outside the gene matches. The CDR3 contains 14 residues. CDR3 residues: CASRPGGSYNEQFF. The CDR3 DNA reads as TGTGCCAGCAGACCAGGGGGCTCCTACAATGAGCAGTTCTTC.

The chain has TRBV19 and TRBJ2-1, with 7 bases aligning to TRBD2. In germline, CDR1 is LNHDA, CDR2 SQIVND (reference sequence). The V and J ends lost 6 bases and 0 bases, in that order; junction bases with no gene match: 14. The CDR3 has 18 residues. As DNA, the CDR3 is TGTGCCAGTAGATCCCGAAGAATAGCGGGCAGCTCCTACAATGAGCAGTTCTTC. This sequence encodes CASRSRRIAGSSYNEQFF.

This sequence joins TRBV29-1 and TRBJ1-1; D not resolved. Trimming stripped 5 bases from V and 1 base from J, with 8 bases between. The CDR3 extends over 12 amino acids. Germline V lookup: CDR1 SQVTM, CDR2 ANQGSEA. In nucleotides, the CDR3 is TGCAGCGTTCTGGCGGCGAACACTGAAGCTTTCTTT. It is translated as CSVLAANTEAFF.

V is TRBV7-3 and J is TRBJ2-3; 9 bases match TRBD2. Germline trimming cut 1 base from V and 2 bases from J; bases unmatched to any gene: 1. The CDR3 length is 15 residues. The germline gives CDR1 SGHTA, CDR2 FQGTGA. The CDR3 loop reads CASSLRLADTDTQYF. Here the CDR3 DNA reads TGTGCCAGCAGCTTAAGACTAGCGGACACAGATACGCAGTATTTT. The whole variable domain, filled in from reference TRBV7-3 and TRBJ2-3, reads GAGVSQTPSNKVTEKGKYVELRCDPISGHTALYWYRQSLGQGPEFLIYFQGTGAADDSGLPNDRFFAVRPEGSVSTLKIQRTERGDSAVYLCASSLRLADTDTQYFGPGTRLTVL.

This sequence joins TRBV9 and TRBJ2-3; TRBD2 matches at 14 bases. From germline, CDR1 is SGDLS and CDR2 YYNGEE. The CDR3 loop spans 18 amino acids. Trimming took 0 bases from V and 5 from J; bases not matched to a gene: 8. This CDR3 reads CASSVEGLAGEWGDTQYF. As DNA, the CDR3 is TGTGCCAGCAGCGTAGAGGGACTAGCGGGAGAATGGGGAGATACGCAGTATTTT.

V and J are TRBV12-5 and TRBJ1-5, with D perhaps matching TRBD1 (5 bases). The CDR3 is made up of 14 amino acids. From germline, CDR1 is LGHNT and CDR2 FRNRAP. Trimming cost V 8 bases and J 4 bases, with 15 bases left between them. The CDR3 coding sequence is TGTGCTAGTAGTATGGGGACGGGAAATCAGCCCCAGCATTTT. This gives the protein CASSMGTGNQPQHF. Full variable domain (remainder filled in from reference TRBV12-5 and TRBJ1-5): DARVTQTPRHKVTEMGQEVTMRCQPILGHNTVFWYRQTMMQGLELLAYFRNRAPLDDSGMPKDRFSAEMPDATLATLKIQPSEPRDSAVYFCASSMGTGNQPQHFGDGTRLSIL.

The CDR3 DNA reads as TGTGCCAGCAGCTTTTACGGCAGGGACGAGCAGTACTTC. It yields the protein CASSFYGRDEQYF. The chain joins TRBV5-6 to TRBJ2-7; the D gene is possibly TRBD1 (5 bases). Germline V CDR1 and CDR2: SGHDT, YYEEEE. The CDR3 has 13 residues. Between the trimmed V and J ends, which lost 2 bases and 5 bases, there was a span of 11 bases.

The chain employs TRBV5-1 and TRBJ2-1; 7 bases agree with TRBD2. This CDR3 comprises 17 residues. The ends lost 7 bases at V and 4 bases at J; junction bases unmatched: 17. Per the germline V gene, CDR1 is SGHRS and CDR2 is YFSETQ. The CDR3, as DNA: TGCGCCAGCCATGGGGGGGAGATTAGATCGGTGTACAATGAGCAGTTCTTC. It encodes CASHGGEIRSVYNEQFF. The whole variable domain, remainder taken from reference TRBV5-1 and TRBJ2-1, is KAGVTQTPRYLIKTRGQQVTLSCSPISGHRSVSWYQQTPGQGLQFLFEYFSETQRNKGNFPGRFSGRQFSNSRSEMNVSTLELGDSALYLCASHGGEIRSVYNEQFFGPGTRLTVL.

The chain is built from TRBV5-6 and TRBJ2-3, with 8 bases lining up with TRBD2. The ends lost 4 bases at V and 2 bases at J; junction bases unmatched: 9. The CDR3 spans 16 residues. Germline CDR1 is SGHDT and CDR2 is YYEEEE. This CDR3 reads CASSGISGVPTDTQYF. CDR3 DNA sequence: TGTGCCAGCAGCGGGATTAGCGGGGTTCCCACAGATACGCAGTATTTT.

This clone has just one count. V gene TRBV7-9 combines with J gene TRBJ2-1; weak D call: TRBD1 (6 bases). Trimming took 3 bases from V and 13 from J, leaving 13 bases between them. The CDR3 extends over 12 amino acids. Germline values: CDR1 SEHNR, CDR2 FQNEAQ (reference sequence). The CDR3 spells CASSLGAGLQFF. The CDR3 DNA reads TGTGCCAGCAGCTTGGGGGCAGGCCTTCAGTTCTTC.

The chain employs TRBV6-1 and TRBJ1-1, with D perhaps matching TRBD1 (5 bases). V gave up 6 bases and J gave up 6 bases, with 17 bases separating them. Germline V lookup: CDR1 MNHNS, CDR2 SASEGT. The CDR3 runs 14 residues. CDR3 nucleotides: TGTGCCAGCAGCAAGGGGTACGCGGACCCTGAAGCTTTCTTT. Protein product: CASSKGYADPEAFF.

The rearrangement uses TRBV4-1 and TRBJ1-2; D is uncertain. The CDR3 is made up of 15 amino acids. The V gene lost 0 bases and the J gene lost 5 bases, with 13 bases spanning the gap. The germline CDR1 and CDR2 sequences are MGHRA and YSYEKL. CDR3 sequence (DNA): TGCGCCAGCAGCCAAGATAATAACTTCCTTTATGGCTACACCTTC. Protein: CASSQDNNFLYGYTF.

The V gene is TRBV27, the J gene TRBJ1-1; 8 bases fit TRBD1. V lost 6 bases, J lost 1 base, and 10 bases stayed unmatched. This CDR3 comprises 16 residues. Germline-derived CDR1 and CDR2 are MNHEY and SMNVEV (reference sequence). The CDR3 sequence: CASSYKRTGWNTEAFF. The CDR3 DNA is TGTGCCAGCAGCTACAAGCGGACAGGGTGGAACACTGAAGCTTTCTTT.

The rearrangement links TRBV9 to TRBJ2-7; D is perhaps TRBD2 (6 bases). The CDR3 runs to 16 residues. V lost 3 bases to trimming and J lost 5 bases, with 21 bases between them. Germline V lookup: CDR1 SGDLS, CDR2 YYNGEE. The CDR3 spells CASSGRSRDLLNEQYF. CDR3 DNA sequence: TGTGCCAGCAGCGGGCGCTCGCGGGACCTCCTCAACGAGCAGTACTTC.

This rearrangement joins TRBV10-3 to TRBJ1-5; 8 bases are a match to TRBD1. Germline V gene sequence: CDR1 ENHRY, CDR2 SYGVKD. J gave up 7 bases and V 0 bases, and 2 bases lay outside the gene matches. The CDR3 length is 14 residues. CDR3 bases: TGTGCCATCAGTGAGTCTGACAGGGGCCAGCCCCAGCATTTT. Translation: CAISESDRGQPQHF.